The 14 T cell receptor beta chains in this list originate from one sample, sequenced in a study of OX40 agonist ivuxolimab in advanced cancers. Generated by immunoSEQ multiplex PCR, the TCRdb table keeps only in-frame clones and is missing some. The data contain fewer than 85,000 clones, roughly four fifths of them singletons. The sample in question was CD4+ or CD8+ T cells sorted from blood, obtained in a trial of the OX40 agonist ivuxolimab. The receptors here all came from an adult with an advanced solid tumor such as melanoma, head and neck, liver or kidney cancer.

The CDR3 region has the DNA TGTGCCAGCAGCGTAGATGGGACCTCTGGAAACACCATATATTTT. Its translation: CASSVDGTSGNTIYF. V gene TRBV9 combines with J gene TRBJ1-3, with D perhaps TRBD1 (5 bases). The CDR3 extends over 15 amino acids. The V and J ends lost 0 bases and 0 bases respectively, with 7 bases between them. Per germline, CDR1 SGDLS and CDR2 YYNGEE.

V usage is TRBV7-2 and J usage is TRBJ2-3; D assignment may be TRBD1 or TRBD2 (6 bases each). The CDR3 runs to 15 residues. With 5 bases removed from V and 2 bases from J, the gap between germline ends came to 14 bases. From germline, CDR1 is SGHTA and CDR2 FQGNSA. The CDR3 nucleotides read TGTGCCAGCAGCCCGGGGGCCAGTCCCACAGATACGCAGTATTTT. Protein: CASSPGASPTDTQYF.

In this sample, this clone turned up once. The chain couples TRBV28 to TRBJ2-5; 11 bases align to TRBD2. This CDR3 contains 15 residues. Germline V gene data show CDR1 as MDHEN and CDR2 as SYDVKM. V trimming: 7 bases; J trimming: 1 base; junction bases outside the gene matches: 5. The CDR3 DNA is TGTGCCAGCATATCCGGGACTAGCGGCCAAGAGACCCAGTACTTC. Encoded protein: CASISGTSGQETQYF.

This chain uses TRBV27 with TRBJ2-2; the match to TRBD1 covers 7 bases. This CDR3 comprises 16 residues. Looked up from germline, CDR1 is MNHEY and CDR2 is SMNVEV (reference sequence). V was pared by 0 bases and J by 3 bases, with 4 bases of the junction left unmatched. CDR3 DNA: TGTGCCAGCAGTTTATCAGGGACAGCTTACACCGGGGAGCTGTTTTTT. Translated: CASSLSGTAYTGELFF.

V is TRBV27 and J is TRBJ2-3; 10 nucleotides line up with TRBD2. Germline values: CDR1 MNHEY, CDR2 SMNVEV (reference sequence). This CDR3 comprises 15 residues. V gave up 8 bases and J gave up 2 bases; unmatched junction bases: 7. The CDR3 region has the DNA TGTGCCAGCGGCAACCTAGCGGGGGACACAGATACGCAGTATTTT. It codes for CASGNLAGDTDTQYF.

The chain employs TRBV28 and TRBJ2-7; TRBD2 aligns across 7 bases. The V and J ends lost 7 bases and 0 bases, in that order; junction bases with no gene match: 9. The germline V gene encodes CDR1 MDHEN and CDR2 SYDVKM. The CDR3 is made up of 15 amino acids. CDR3 in amino acids: CASTGPGGLSYEQYF. Written as DNA, the CDR3 is TGTGCCAGCACCGGACCGGGAGGACTCTCCTACGAGCAGTACTTC.

The V gene is TRBV28, the J gene TRBJ1-3, with D possibly being TRBD1 (5 bases). Germline V lookup: CDR1 MDHEN, CDR2 SYDVKM. V was trimmed by 11 bases and J by 0 bases, leaving 14 bases between them. The CDR3 is 14 amino acids. CDR3 sequence reads: CACLGPSSGNTIYF. The CDR3, as DNA: TGTGCCTGCTTGGGACCCAGCTCTGGAAACACCATATATTTT.

This clone has only a few counts. The genes are TRBV6-5 and TRBJ1-2; D perhaps matches TRBD1 (6 bases). This CDR3 comprises 14 residues. In germline, CDR1 is MNHEY, CDR2 SVGAGI. V was clipped by 0 bases and J by 1 base, with 6 bases between them. CDR3 coding DNA: TGTGCCAGCAGTTACTCGGGACATAACTATGGCTACACCTTC. It codes for CASSYSGHNYGYTF.

The chain uses TRBV7-9 and TRBJ1-6, with unresolved D. The germline V gene encodes CDR1 SEHNR and CDR2 FQNEAQ (reference sequence). This CDR3 is 13 amino acids long. Between the trimmed V and J ends, which lost 1 base and 6 bases, there was a span of 4 bases. CDR3 sequence: CASSLESNSPLHF. The CDR3 coding sequence is TGTGCCAGCAGCTTAGAAAGTAATTCACCCCTCCACTTT.

A single count supports this clone. CDR3 sequence (DNA): TGTGCCAGCAGCTTAGCGGGCCAGGGGACAACCGGGGAGCTGTTTTTT. It specifies CASSLAGQGTTGELFF. The genes are TRBV7-2 and TRBJ2-2; a weak D match, TRBD1 (6 bases). The CDR3 contains 16 residues. The V and J ends lost 0 bases and 5 bases respectively, with 13 bases between them. From germline, CDR1 is SGHTA and CDR2 FQGNSA.

The rearrangement joins TRBV6-1 to TRBJ2-3, with a tentative D call TRBD2 (6 bases). CDR3 size: 14 residues. Germline CDR1 MNHNS, CDR2 SASEGT. As DNA, the CDR3 is TGTCTCAGCCACGGGAGCGGGTCCACAGATACGCAGTATTTT. This sequence encodes CLSHGSGSTDTQYF.

Here the CDR3 reads CASRIQETISYEQYF. In DNA form, the CDR3 reads TGCGCCAGCAGGATACAGGAGACGATATCCTACGAGCAGTACTTC. This chain joins TRBV5-1 and TRBJ2-7; tentatively, D is TRBD1 (5 bases). The CDR3 spans 15 residues. Germline V gene lookup returns CDR1 SGHRS and CDR2 YFSETQ. V lost 5 bases and J 1 base, leaving 16 bases between the germline ends.

This rearrangement joins TRBV20-1 to TRBJ2-5; D is uncertain. The germline V gene encodes CDR1 DFQATT and CDR2 SNEGSKA (reference sequence). Trimming shortened V by 6 bases and J by 5 bases, and 10 bases separated the two germline ends. The CDR3 runs to 11 residues. The CDR3: CSANELETQYF. As DNA, the CDR3 is TGCAGTGCGAACGAATTGGAGACCCAGTACTTC.

The chain joins TRBV6-4 to TRBJ1-2, with 10 bases that match TRBD1. Germline V gene data show CDR1 as MRHNA and CDR2 as SNTAGT. CDR3 length equals 17 residues. With V trimmed by 8 bases and J by 7 bases, 19 bases remained unmatched. In nucleotides, the CDR3 is TGTGCCAGCGGGGGGCCAATTTTCCGGGACAGGGGCGGTGGCTACACCTTC. It encodes CASGGPIFRDRGGGYTF.